This TCR beta chain was recorded in a study of control samples from healthy donors and cancer patients. The data were produced by immunoSEQ multiplex PCR, yet TCRdb's version contains in-frame clones alone and is incomplete. The sample yields some 100,000 clones, approximately 86% seen once. Germline V gene lookup returns CDR1 LNHDA and CDR2 SQIVND (reference sequence). The CDR3 loop spans 16 amino acids. With V trimmed by 6 bases and J by 4 bases, 8 bases remained unmatched. This TCR was recovered from a woman aged 45-65 years in good health. The chain couples TRBV19 to TRBJ2-1; 11 bases agree with TRBD2. Sample: blood. Here the CDR3 reads CASSGWGTSGYNEQFF. CDR3 nucleotide sequence: TGTGCCAGTAGCGGATGGGGGACTAGCGGTTACAATGAGCAGTTCTTC.